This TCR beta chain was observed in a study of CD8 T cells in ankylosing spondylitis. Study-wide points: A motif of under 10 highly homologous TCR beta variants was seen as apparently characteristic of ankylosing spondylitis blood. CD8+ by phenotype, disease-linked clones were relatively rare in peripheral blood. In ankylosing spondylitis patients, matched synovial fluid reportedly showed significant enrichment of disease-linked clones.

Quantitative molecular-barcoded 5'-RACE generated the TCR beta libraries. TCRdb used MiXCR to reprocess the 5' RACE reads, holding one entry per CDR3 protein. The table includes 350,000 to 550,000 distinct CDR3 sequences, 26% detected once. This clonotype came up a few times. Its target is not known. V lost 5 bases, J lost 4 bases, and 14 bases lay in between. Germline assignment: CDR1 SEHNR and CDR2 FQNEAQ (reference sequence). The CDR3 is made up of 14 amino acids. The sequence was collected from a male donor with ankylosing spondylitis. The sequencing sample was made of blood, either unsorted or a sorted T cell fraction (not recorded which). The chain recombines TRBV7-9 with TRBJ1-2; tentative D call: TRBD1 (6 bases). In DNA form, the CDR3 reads TGTGCCAGCAGCGCGCGTGGACAGATCTATGGCTACACCTTC. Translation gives CASSARGQIYGYTF.